This T cell receptor beta chain was obtained from a study of OX40 agonist ivuxolimab in advanced cancers. Study details: Antecedent anti-PD-1, anti-PD-L1 or anti-CTLA-4 therapy was permissible, with under 50% having received some.

Some clones are missing from TCRdb's copy, which holds only in-frame ones; the method was immunoSEQ multiplex PCR. The table shows about 61,000 clones, with 70% to 90% occurring only once. The CDR3 is made up of 15 amino acids. Per the germline V gene, CDR1 is SNHLY and CDR2 is FYNNEI. Trimming pared 9 bases from V and 1 base from J, leaving 18 bases between. This chain connects TRBV2 to TRBJ2-5, with D perhaps matching TRBD1 (5 bases). This TCR was sampled from an adult with an advanced solid tumor such as melanoma, head and neck, liver or kidney cancer. Sequencing used CD4+ or CD8+ T cells sorted from blood, obtained in a trial of the OX40 agonist ivuxolimab. The CDR3 sequence: CASVNQGNRQETQYF. CDR3 nucleotide sequence: TGTGCCAGTGTTAATCAGGGAAATCGCCAAGAGACCCAGTACTTC.